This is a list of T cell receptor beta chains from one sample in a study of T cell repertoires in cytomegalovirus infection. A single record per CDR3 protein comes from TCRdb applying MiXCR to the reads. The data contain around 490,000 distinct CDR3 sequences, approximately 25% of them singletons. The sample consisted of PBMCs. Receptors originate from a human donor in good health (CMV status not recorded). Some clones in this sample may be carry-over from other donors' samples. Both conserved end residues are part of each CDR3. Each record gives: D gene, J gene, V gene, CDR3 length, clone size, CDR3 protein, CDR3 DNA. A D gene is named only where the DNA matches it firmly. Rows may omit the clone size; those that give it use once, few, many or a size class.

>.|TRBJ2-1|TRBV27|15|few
CASSPAGDHYNEQFF
TGTGCCAGCAGTCCCGCCGGGGACCATTACAATGAGCAGTTCTTC
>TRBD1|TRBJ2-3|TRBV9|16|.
CASSVALIGGADTQYF
TGTGCCAGCAGCGTAGCTCTTATAGGGGGCGCAGATACGCAGTATTTT
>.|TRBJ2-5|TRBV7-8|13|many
CASSLVEVATQYF
TGTGCCAGCAGCTTAGTAGAGGTAGCGACCCAGTACTTC
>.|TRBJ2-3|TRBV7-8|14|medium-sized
CASSLETTTDTQYF
TGTGCCAGCAGCTTAGAGACGACCACAGATACGCAGTATTTT
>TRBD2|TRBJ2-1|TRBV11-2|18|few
CASSLFLKREGSYNEQFF
TGTGCCAGCAGCTTATTTTTGAAACGGGAGGGCTCCTACAATGAGCAGTTCTTC
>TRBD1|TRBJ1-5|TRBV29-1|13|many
CSVEIGGEEPQHF
TGCAGCGTTGAGATAGGGGGCGAGGAGCCCCAGCATTTT
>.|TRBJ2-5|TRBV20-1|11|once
CSALYQETQYF
TGCAGTGCTCTGTACCAAGAGACCCAGTACTTC
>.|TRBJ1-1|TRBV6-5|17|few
CASSSQRAGQRFSEAFF
TGTGCCAGCAGTTCCCAACGGGCGGGACAACGGTTCTCTGAAGCTTTCTTT
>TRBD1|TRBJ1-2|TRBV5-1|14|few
CASSLSTGGNGYTF
TGCGCCAGCAGCTTGAGTACAGGGGGCAATGGCTACACCTTC
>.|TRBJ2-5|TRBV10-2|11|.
CASRQVETQYF
TGCGCCAGCAGGCAGGTAGAGACCCAGTACTTC
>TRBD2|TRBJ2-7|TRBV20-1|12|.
CSASAGGSEQYF
TGCAGTGCCTCAGCGGGAGGGAGCGAGCAGTACTTC
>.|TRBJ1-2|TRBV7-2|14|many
CASSFGKLGYGYTF
TGTGCCAGCAGCTTCGGAAAATTGGGCTATGGCTACACCTTC
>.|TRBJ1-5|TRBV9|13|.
CASSVGENQPQHF
TGTGCCAGCAGCGTAGGAGAGAATCAGCCCCAGCATTTT
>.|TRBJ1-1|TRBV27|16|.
CASSLVRGRWNTEAFF
TGTGCCAGCAGTTTGGTTAGGGGAAGATGGAACACTGAAGCTTTCTTT
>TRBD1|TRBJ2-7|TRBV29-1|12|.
CSVGRQGYEQYF
TGCAGCGTTGGCAGACAGGGATACGAGCAGTACTTC